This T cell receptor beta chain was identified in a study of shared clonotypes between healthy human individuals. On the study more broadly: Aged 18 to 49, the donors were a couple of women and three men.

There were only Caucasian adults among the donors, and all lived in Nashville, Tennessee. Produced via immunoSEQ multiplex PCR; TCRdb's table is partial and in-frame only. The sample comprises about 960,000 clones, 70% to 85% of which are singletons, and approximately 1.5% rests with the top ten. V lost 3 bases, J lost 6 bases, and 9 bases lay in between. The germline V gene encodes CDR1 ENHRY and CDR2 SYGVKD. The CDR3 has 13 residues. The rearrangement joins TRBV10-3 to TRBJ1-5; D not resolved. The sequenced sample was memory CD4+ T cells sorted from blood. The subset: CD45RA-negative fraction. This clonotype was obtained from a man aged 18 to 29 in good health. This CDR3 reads CAISDSKSQPQHF. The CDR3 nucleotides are TGTGCCATCAGTGACTCGAAGTCTCAGCCCCAGCATTTT.